The rows below give T cell receptor beta chains drawn from one sample of a study of OX40 agonist ivuxolimab in advanced cancers. TCRdb's table, derived via immunoSEQ multiplex PCR, lists solely in-frame clones and lacks some. Among 60,000 or so clones listed, approximately 88% were seen once. Source: CD4+ or CD8+ T cells sorted from blood, taken in a trial of the OX40 agonist ivuxolimab. The receptors come from an adult with an advanced solid tumor such as melanoma, head and neck, liver or kidney cancer. The CDR3 runs from the conserved cysteine through the conserved F or W. Fields, in order: D gene, clone size, J gene, V gene, CDR3 protein. A D gene is named only where the DNA matches it firmly. Clone size is shown for a subset of rows, as once, few, many or a class of expanded clone.

d_call: NA; clone_size: NA; j_call: TRBJ2-2; v_call: TRBV5-5; cdr3_aa: CASSLPDGIGELFF
d_call: TRBD1; clone_size: NA; j_call: TRBJ2-7; v_call: TRBV5-1; cdr3_aa: CASSRGQGANEQYF
d_call: NA; clone_size: NA; j_call: TRBJ2-6; v_call: TRBV6-1; cdr3_aa: CASSVLGTSSSGANVLTF
d_call: NA; clone_size: once; j_call: TRBJ2-5; v_call: TRBV19; cdr3_aa: CASSSRETQYF
d_call: NA; clone_size: NA; j_call: TRBJ2-7; v_call: TRBV9; cdr3_aa: CASSVTGLAPAEQYF
d_call: TRBD2; clone_size: NA; j_call: TRBJ2-7; v_call: TRBV11-2; cdr3_aa: CASSYQLTSAYEQYF
d_call: TRBD1; clone_size: NA; j_call: TRBJ2-2; v_call: TRBV27; cdr3_aa: CASSFLDRGNGELFF
d_call: NA; clone_size: NA; j_call: TRBJ2-5; v_call: TRBV7-2; cdr3_aa: CASSLASGLQETQYF
d_call: NA; clone_size: NA; j_call: TRBJ2-3; v_call: TRBV28; cdr3_aa: CASSQFADTQYF
d_call: NA; clone_size: NA; j_call: TRBJ1-4; v_call: TRBV29-1; cdr3_aa: CSVAAGRGEKLFF
d_call: TRBD1; clone_size: NA; j_call: TRBJ1-1; v_call: TRBV11-3; cdr3_aa: CASSLGQGRGTEAFF
d_call: NA; clone_size: NA; j_call: TRBJ1-1; v_call: TRBV6-5; cdr3_aa: CASTAPGGDTEAFF
d_call: NA; clone_size: once; j_call: TRBJ2-3; v_call: TRBV2; cdr3_aa: CASSDLTKGTDTQYF
d_call: TRBD2; clone_size: NA; j_call: TRBJ2-1; v_call: TRBV7-2; cdr3_aa: CASSLTAGNEQFF
d_call: NA; clone_size: NA; j_call: TRBJ1-5; v_call: TRBV7-2; cdr3_aa: CASSLGGTQPQHF
d_call: NA; clone_size: NA; j_call: TRBJ2-1; v_call: TRBV27; cdr3_aa: CTSSFFGSYEQFF
d_call: TRBD1; clone_size: NA; j_call: TRBJ1-6; v_call: TRBV5-1; cdr3_aa: CASSLAQGSNNSPLHF
d_call: TRBD1; clone_size: NA; j_call: TRBJ1-1; v_call: TRBV10-1; cdr3_aa: CASSKDRGLYTEAFF
d_call: NA; clone_size: NA; j_call: TRBJ1-3; v_call: TRBV6-6; cdr3_aa: CASRTPGSSGNTIYF
d_call: NA; clone_size: NA; j_call: TRBJ1-6; v_call: TRBV18; cdr3_aa: CASSPLDSGNSPLHF
d_call: NA; clone_size: NA; j_call: TRBJ2-3; v_call: TRBV5-6; cdr3_aa: CASSLGDRRADTQYF
d_call: NA; clone_size: NA; j_call: TRBJ2-5; v_call: TRBV14; cdr3_aa: CASSQDLSREQYF
d_call: TRBD1; clone_size: few; j_call: TRBJ1-3; v_call: TRBV5-1; cdr3_aa: CASSPGTGTGNTIYF
d_call: NA; clone_size: NA; j_call: TRBJ2-7; v_call: TRBV7-8; cdr3_aa: CASSLAEAGLSSYEQYF
d_call: TRBD1; clone_size: once; j_call: TRBJ2-7; v_call: TRBV4-2; cdr3_aa: CASSDGQGSSSYEQYF
d_call: NA; clone_size: many; j_call: TRBJ1-2; v_call: TRBV6-1; cdr3_aa: CASSESGVGGYGYTF
d_call: NA; clone_size: NA; j_call: TRBJ1-1; v_call: TRBV29-1; cdr3_aa: CSVRQANTEAFF
d_call: NA; clone_size: NA; j_call: TRBJ2-7; v_call: TRBV28; cdr3_aa: CASSRTALTYEQYF
d_call: NA; clone_size: NA; j_call: TRBJ2-7; v_call: TRBV28; cdr3_aa: CASSLTGVRHEQYF
d_call: NA; clone_size: NA; j_call: TRBJ2-7; v_call: TRBV7-2; cdr3_aa: CASSLVYEQYF
d_call: NA; clone_size: NA; j_call: TRBJ2-1; v_call: TRBV20-1; cdr3_aa: CSAGDNEQFF
d_call: NA; clone_size: NA; j_call: TRBJ1-6; v_call: TRBV9; cdr3_aa: CASSPGVENSPLHF
d_call: TRBD2; clone_size: NA; j_call: TRBJ2-5; v_call: TRBV10-1; cdr3_aa: CASSASPGTTMRETQYF
d_call: TRBD1; clone_size: once; j_call: TRBJ2-7; v_call: TRBV7-2; cdr3_aa: CASSLRQGYEQYF
d_call: TRBD1; clone_size: NA; j_call: TRBJ2-7; v_call: TRBV6-1; cdr3_aa: CASSGGQSYEQYF
d_call: NA; clone_size: NA; j_call: TRBJ1-3; v_call: TRBV28; cdr3_aa: CASSLLGSSGNTIYF
d_call: NA; clone_size: NA; j_call: TRBJ2-7; v_call: TRBV5-5; cdr3_aa: CASSFSGSYEQYF
d_call: TRBD2; clone_size: NA; j_call: TRBJ2-7; v_call: TRBV7-8; cdr3_aa: CASSLDFGRADEQYF
d_call: NA; clone_size: NA; j_call: TRBJ1-2; v_call: TRBV28; cdr3_aa: CASSSTWTDSSFYGYTF
d_call: NA; clone_size: NA; j_call: TRBJ1-5; v_call: TRBV5-1; cdr3_aa: CASSLGHLSNQPQHF
d_call: NA; clone_size: NA; j_call: TRBJ1-1; v_call: TRBV27; cdr3_aa: CASRNRDPNTEAFF
d_call: NA; clone_size: NA; j_call: TRBJ1-5; v_call: TRBV18; cdr3_aa: CASSSIDGNQPQHF
d_call: NA; clone_size: NA; j_call: TRBJ1-3; v_call: TRBV29-1; cdr3_aa: CSVGSSVGQGTLYF
d_call: NA; clone_size: NA; j_call: TRBJ2-7; v_call: TRBV30; cdr3_aa: CAWSNRNSYEQYF
d_call: NA; clone_size: NA; j_call: TRBJ2-1; v_call: TRBV28; cdr3_aa: CASRYGTGSYNEQFF
d_call: TRBD1; clone_size: NA; j_call: TRBJ1-3; v_call: TRBV29-1; cdr3_aa: CSVSQGARGDTIYF
d_call: NA; clone_size: NA; j_call: TRBJ2-5; v_call: TRBV28; cdr3_aa: CASSRIQGGETQYF